Presented here are 23 T cell receptor beta chains from one specimen sequenced in a study of blood T cell repertoires in COVID-19. Using immunoSEQ multiplex PCR, the repertoire was profiled, and TCRdb retains in-frame clones only, with some absent. The repertoire holds under 250,000 clones, with 84% as singletons. The sequenced sample consisted of peripheral blood. These receptors were taken from a woman between 50 and 59 years old with active or convalescent COVID-19.

The V call is TRBV19, the J call TRBJ2-2; TRBD1 aligns across 7 bases. This CDR3 spans 16 amino acids. The germline V gene has CDR1 LNHDA and CDR2 SQIVND (reference sequence). J lost 1 base, V lost 5 bases, and 7 bases had no gene match. Written as DNA, the CDR3 is TGTGCCAGTAGTCTAAGACAGGGCCTGAACACCGGGGAGCTGTTTTTT. Its protein is CASSLRQGLNTGELFF.

The gene calls are TRBV24-1 and TRBJ2-2; tentative D call: TRBD1 (5 bases). V was cut by 1 base and J by 1 base, with 9 bases left in between. The germline V gene has CDR1 KGHDR and CDR2 SFDVKD. The CDR3 contains 16 residues. The CDR3 coding sequence is TGTGCCACCAGTGATTTTGGGGCAGGGAACACCGGGGAGCTGTTTTTT. As protein: CATSDFGAGNTGELFF.

V and J are TRBV19 and TRBJ2-1; 11 positions agree with TRBD2. This CDR3 is built from 17 residues. The germline V gene encodes CDR1 LNHDA and CDR2 SQIVND (reference sequence). Trimming took 4 bases from V and 3 from J; bases not matched to a gene: 8. This CDR3 is CASSTGTSGWIYNEQFF. Written as DNA, the CDR3 is TGTGCCAGTAGTACGGGGACTAGCGGTTGGATCTACAATGAGCAGTTCTTC.

The rearrangement joins TRBV27 to TRBJ1-1, with 7 positions matching TRBD1. The ends lost 5 bases at V and 6 bases at J; junction bases unmatched: 9. Germline V CDR1 and CDR2: MNHEY, SMNVEV (reference sequence). The CDR3 runs 14 residues. The CDR3 DNA is TGTGCCAGCAGTCCGAGGGGGCGCTGGGCTGAAGCTTTCTTT. Translated: CASSPRGRWAEAFF.

This clone was found once. The rearrangement links TRBV18 to TRBJ2-5; no firm D call. The CDR3 contains 14 residues. Trimming removed 2 bases from V and 2 bases from J, with 9 bases in between. CDR1 and CDR2 from the germline V gene are KGHSH and LQKENI. The CDR3 loop is CASSPSQLQETQYF. The DNA of the CDR3 is TGTGCCAGCTCACCATCACAGCTGCAAGAGACCCAGTACTTC.

The gene calls are TRBV18 and TRBJ1-1; TRBD1 might be the D (5 bases). Germline-derived CDR1 and CDR2 are KGHSH and LQKENI. The CDR3 sequence is 14 residues long. Between the trimmed V and J ends, which lost 3 bases and 4 bases, there was a span of 12 bases. The CDR3 loop reads CASSPARDGTEAFF. As DNA, the CDR3 is TGTGCCAGCTCACCTGCCAGGGATGGCACTGAAGCTTTCTTT.

The J gene is TRBJ1-1, the V gene TRBV29-1; TRBD1 matches at 7 bases. CDR3 length: 11 residues. From germline, CDR1 is SQVTM and CDR2 ANQGSEA. The V gene end was trimmed by 6 bases and the J gene end by 11 bases; junction bases not matched to a gene: 9. In nucleotides, the CDR3 is TGCAGCGTCTCCGGACAGGTTGGGGCTTTCTTT. Translation gives CSVSGQVGAFF.

The V call is TRBV6-1, the J call TRBJ1-6; D gene ambiguous. From germline, CDR1 is MNHNS and CDR2 SASEGT. V dropped 2 bases and J dropped 9 bases, with 14 bases sitting between them. The CDR3 has 15 amino acids. The CDR3 DNA sequence: TGTGCCAGCAGTGAATTAGGCCCCCGAGGTTCACCCCTCCACTTT. Translation: CASSELGPRGSPLHF.

The genes are TRBV24-1 and TRBJ1-2; possibly TRBD1 for D (6 bases). Deletions cut 9 bases from V and 4 bases from J, with 11 bases between. The V gene's germline CDR1 is KGHDR and CDR2 SFDVKD. The CDR3 has 12 residues. The CDR3 nucleotides are TGTGCCACCTCATCAGGGGCCTATGGCTACACCTTC. Amino acids: CATSSGAYGYTF.

V gene TRBV10-1 combines with J gene TRBJ2-1, with 8 nucleotides matching TRBD2. V gave up 10 bases and J gave up 3 bases; unmatched junction bases: 5. The CDR3 covers 13 residues. Germline CDR1 WNHNN, CDR2 SYGVQD (reference sequence). The CDR3 loop reads CATSGLVYNEQFF. The CDR3, as DNA: TGCGCCACTTCGGGACTAGTCTACAATGAGCAGTTCTTC.

This chain joins TRBV5-5 and TRBJ1-1; 11 bases line up with TRBD1. V was pared by 5 bases and J by 7 bases, with 22 bases of the junction left unmatched. The length of the CDR3 is 19 residues. Germline V gene sequence: CDR1 SGHKS, CDR2 YYEKEE (reference sequence). This CDR3 is CASRRYPGTGGPLQNEAFF. CDR3 sequence (DNA): TGTGCCAGCAGGCGGTACCCCGGGACAGGGGGGCCCCTCCAGAATGAAGCTTTCTTT.

V gene TRBV5-4 combines with J gene TRBJ1-5, with D perhaps matching TRBD1 (6 bases). CDR1 is SGHNT, CDR2 YYREEE, per germline (reference sequence). The germline V and J ends were trimmed by 4 bases and 1 base, with 18 bases remaining between them. The CDR3 loop spans 17 amino acids. This CDR3 is CASSTYLQGKSNQPQHF. CDR3 DNA sequence: TGTGCCAGCAGCACTTACCTACAGGGAAAAAGCAATCAGCCCCAGCATTTT.

The chain couples TRBV6-5 to TRBJ1-4, with 7 bases matching TRBD1. The V gene end was trimmed by 6 bases and the J gene end by 8 bases; junction bases not matched to a gene: 0. CDR3 length: 11 amino acids. Per germline, CDR1 MNHEY and CDR2 SVGAGI. In DNA form, the CDR3 reads TGTGCCAGCAGGGACAGGGAAAAACTGTTTTTT. This codes for CASRDREKLFF.

V gene TRBV5-1 combines with J gene TRBJ1-1; D gene uncertain. This CDR3 is 14 amino acids long. Germline V gene sequence: CDR1 SGHRS, CDR2 YFSETQ. Deletions cut 9 bases from V and 5 bases from J, with 20 bases between. CDR3 in amino acids: CATSRSSTGTEAFF. In DNA, the CDR3 is TGCGCCACCTCTCGTTCGTCGACGGGGACTGAAGCTTTCTTT.

The CDR3 sequence is CASSERLGTRGGFF. CDR3 nucleotides: TGTGCCAGCAGTGAAAGGCTGGGGACTAGAGGGGGATTCTTC. This chain links TRBV2 with TRBJ2-1, with 8 bases that match TRBD2. The CDR3 consists of 14 residues. V dropped 2 bases and J dropped 16; count of bases not matched to a gene: 13. Germline CDR1 and CDR2: SNHLY and FYNNEI.

This clone was seen a few times. The chain has TRBV28 and TRBJ1-4, with TRBD1 identical over 10 bases. Germline CDR1 MDHEN, CDR2 SYDVKM. This CDR3 is built from 15 residues. J gave up 10 bases and V 6 bases, and 11 bases lay outside the gene matches. Written as DNA, the CDR3 is TGTGCCAGCAGCCTCCAGGACAGGGGGTCGGGAAAACTGTTTTTT. This translates into CASSLQDRGSGKLFF.

The chain couples TRBV29-1 to TRBJ2-5; the D gene is possibly TRBD1 (5 bases). The CDR3 runs to 13 residues. V was shortened by 8 bases and J by 2 bases, with 15 bases between the two germline ends. Germline loops: CDR1 SQVTM, CDR2 ANQGSEA. The CDR3 nucleotides read TGCAGCCCCTGGACACCCGGGCAAGAGACCCAGTACTTC. Translating gives CSPWTPGQETQYF.

V is TRBV5-4 and J is TRBJ1-6; 7 bases are shared with TRBD1. CDR1 and CDR2 from the germline V gene are SGHNT and YYREEE (reference sequence). J gave up 7 bases and V 4 bases, and 8 bases lay outside the gene matches. The CDR3 loop spans 15 amino acids. Written as DNA, the CDR3 is TGTGCCAGCAGCCTAGGACAGGAGCGCAATTCACCCCTCCACTTT. This gives the protein CASSLGQERNSPLHF.

The V gene is TRBV4-1, the J gene TRBJ2-1; TRBD1 matches at 9 bases. V shed 4 bases and J 5 bases; nucleotides not matched to a gene: 6. CDR3 length: 15 residues. CDR1 and CDR2 (germline): MGHRA, YSYEKL. CDR3 DNA: TGCGCCAGCAGCCCCTGGACAGGGGTCAACAATGAGCAGTTCTTC. As protein: CASSPWTGVNNEQFF.

This chain joins TRBV3-1 (or the pseudogene TRBV3-2) and TRBJ1-3; TRBD1 might be the D (5 bases). The CDR3 has 16 residues. From germline, CDR1 is LGHDT and CDR2 YNNKEL (reference sequence). V was trimmed by 0 bases and J by 2 bases, leaving 11 bases between them. DNA of the CDR3: TGTGCCAGCAGCCAAGACCGGACACCGGCTGGAAACACCATATATTTT. Translation gives CASSQDRTPAGNTIYF.

The chain combines TRBV11-2 with TRBJ2-6, with 10 bases matching TRBD1. The CDR3 is 19 residues long. The V segment lost 2 bases and the J segment 2 bases; nucleotides outside the gene matches: 9. Germline V gene sequence: CDR1 SGHAT, CDR2 FQNNGV. CDR3 sequence: CASSLRPGTGVAGANVLTF. The CDR3 DNA reads as TGTGCCAGCAGCTTAAGACCCGGGACAGGGGTAGCTGGGGCCAACGTCCTGACTTTC.

The chain uses TRBV28 and TRBJ2-2; tentative D call: TRBD1 (6 bases). Germline V gene sequence: CDR1 MDHEN, CDR2 SYDVKM. The CDR3 extends over 15 amino acids. Between the trimmed V and J ends, which lost 3 bases and 3 bases, there was a span of 11 bases. CDR3 in amino acids: CASSFWGLDTGELFF. CDR3 in DNA: TGTGCCAGCAGTTTTTGGGGGCTCGACACCGGGGAGCTGTTTTTT.

The chain joins TRBV5-1 to TRBJ2-7; 7 positions match TRBD1. The CDR3 totals 17 residues. Germline CDR1 reads SGHRS; CDR2 reads YFSETQ. V gave up 0 bases and J gave up 3 bases; unmatched junction bases: 12. This CDR3 reads CASSLDRGQSTLYEQYF. The CDR3 nucleotides read TGCGCCAGCAGCTTGGACAGGGGACAGTCCACTCTCTACGAGCAGTACTTC.